The sequence of this T cell receptor (beta chain) was determined in a study of technical replicates of blood from a handful of donors. Trimming removed 2 bases at V and 6 bases at J, with 14 bases between. Germline lookup yields CDR1 MNHNS and CDR2 SASEGT. CDR3 length: 14 residues. Repertoires were generated with immunoSEQ multiplex PCR, while TCRdb's copy carries only in-frame clones and drops some. Of around 97,000 clones listed, 95% to 97% are singletons. Sequencing was carried out using T cells isolated from PBMCs. The receptor's source is a human donor in good health. The rearrangement uses TRBV6-1 and TRBJ2-7, with TRBD1 as a possible D gene (6 bases). DNA of the CDR3: TGTGCCAGCAGTGAACTTGGCAGGGGCCTCGAGCAGTACTTC. Amino acids: CASSELGRGLEQYF.